Only one count was recorded for the clone carrying this T cell receptor beta chain. The entry originates in a study of blood T cell repertoires in COVID-19. Study as a whole: Acute and convalescent COVID-19 samples came from the United States, Italy and Spain. Sample material is recorded as cDNA or gDNA derived from T cells, B-cell-depleted T cells, or PBMCs.

The V gene's germline CDR1 is LGHDT and CDR2 YNNKEL (reference sequence). The ends were cut back, 1 base at V and 10 bases at J, with 13 bases in the middle. The CDR3 consists of 13 residues. Original methodology: It was from reference gene primer amplification that nucleated cell counts were estimated. TCRdb keeps only in-frame clones here, not all; method: immunoSEQ multiplex PCR. V, J and clone size derive from that table, while D and trimming were established from the DNA sequence. The table includes about 21,000 clones, less than 90% detected once. The sequenced sample was peripheral blood. The V and J genes are TRBV3-1 (or the pseudogene TRBV3-2) and TRBJ1-1, with a weak D call TRBD1 (5 bases). This receptor was obtained from a man in his forties or fifties with acute or convalescent COVID-19. The CDR3 protein is CASSQGDWGPAFF. Written as DNA, the CDR3 is TGTGCCAGCAGCCAAGGGGACTGGGGACCAGCTTTCTTT.